These T cell receptor beta chains were read from a single sample in a study of OX40 agonist ivuxolimab in advanced cancers. The table came from immunoSEQ multiplex PCR; TCRdb's copy has only in-frame clones and leaves some out. The table has approximately 68,000 clones, 80% to 90% seen once. Material: CD4+ or CD8+ T cells sorted from blood, obtained in a trial of the OX40 agonist ivuxolimab. Every receptor here comes from an adult with an advanced solid tumor such as melanoma, head and neck, liver or kidney cancer. The CDR3 runs from the conserved cysteine through the conserved F or W. Fields, in order: J gene, clone size, D gene, V gene, CDR3 protein, CDR3 DNA. D genes are given only for firm matches. Size tells how often a clone was seen (once, few, many) or the class of an expanded clone, and some rows leave it out.

TRBJ1-1	.	TRBD1	TRBV5-1	CASSVMTGGTEAFF	TGCGCCAGCAGCGTCATGACAGGGGGCACTGAAGCTTTCTTT
TRBJ2-7	.	.	TRBV10-2	CASSRGVPGEYEQYF	TGCGCCAGCAGCAGGGGGGTCCCAGGCGAGTACGAGCAGTACTTC
TRBJ1-1	once	TRBD1	TRBV6-5	CASSYRFATGSEAFF	TGTGCCAGCAGTTACCGTTTTGCGACAGGGTCTGAAGCTTTCTTT
TRBJ2-1	.	.	TRBV30	CAWTLRNEQFF	TGTGCCTGGACACTACGGAATGAGCAGTTCTTC
TRBJ2-5	.	TRBD1	TRBV18	CASSPGTGRAKGETQYF	TGTGCCAGCTCACCCGGGACAGGGAGAGCTAAAGGGGAGACCCAGTACTTC
TRBJ1-1	few	TRBD1	TRBV5-1	CASSPGQGVAFF	TGCGCCAGCAGCCCCGGACAGGGTGTAGCTTTCTTT
TRBJ1-2	.	.	TRBV28	CASSALYGYTF	TGTGCCAGCAGTGCCCTGTATGGCTACACCTTC
TRBJ1-2	.	TRBD1	TRBV27	CASSPGTGFPNYGYTF	TGTGCCAGCAGCCCCGGGACAGGGTTTCCTAACTATGGCTACACCTTC
TRBJ2-3	.	TRBD2	TRBV7-7	CASATSGHTDTQYF	TGTGCTAGCGCGACTAGCGGGCACACAGATACGCAGTATTTT
TRBJ2-7	.	TRBD1	TRBV6-6	CASSAPGQGPDEQYF	TGTGCCAGCAGTGCACCGGGACAGGGGCCCGACGAGCAGTACTTC
TRBJ1-2	.	.	TRBV7-8	CASSFGPRGSYGYTF	TGTGCCAGCAGCTTTGGCCCCCGGGGGAGCTATGGCTACACCTTC
TRBJ2-7	.	TRBD2	TRBV2	CASSDSGLALREQYF	TGTGCCAGCAGTGACTCTGGACTAGCCCTCCGCGAGCAGTACTTC
TRBJ2-7	.	.	TRBV6-5	CASSYSGEGTYEQYF	TGTGCCAGCAGTTACTCAGGGGAAGGGACCTACGAGCAGTACTTC
TRBJ1-2	.	.	TRBV4-1	CASSQVTASNYGYTF	TGCGCCAGCAGCCAAGTCACAGCATCTAACTATGGCTACACCTTC
TRBJ1-1	.	.	TRBV5-1	CASSPTAGNTEAFF	TGCGCCAGCAGCCCGACGGCGGGGAACACTGAAGCTTTCTTT
TRBJ1-6	.	.	TRBV9	CASSVGKGTPLHF	TGTGCCAGCAGCGTAGGAAAAGGGACACCCCTCCACTTT
TRBJ1-1	.	TRBD1	TRBV5-1	CASSLNPGTGSTEAFF	TGCGCCAGCAGCTTGAACCCCGGGACAGGGAGCACTGAAGCTTTCTTT
TRBJ2-1	once	TRBD2	TRBV10-3	CAIGAGEREQFF	TGTGCCATCGGAGCGGGGGAACGGGAGCAGTTCTTC
TRBJ2-2	.	.	TRBV6-6	CASKGGAGVGTGELFF	TGTGCCAGCAAGGGAGGTGCCGGGGTCGGGACCGGGGAGCTGTTTTTT
TRBJ2-7	.	.	TRBV6-5	CASSYEFGGIYEQYF	TGTGCCAGCAGTTACGAGTTTGGGGGAATTTACGAGCAGTACTTC
TRBJ1-2	.	.	TRBV19	CASSKDSPDDYGYTF	TGTGCCAGTAGTAAGGACAGCCCAGACGACTATGGCTACACCTTC
TRBJ2-1	.	.	TRBV10-1	CASSGGGNEQFF	TGCGCCAGCAGTGGGGGAGGAAATGAGCAGTTCTTC
TRBJ2-7	.	TRBD2	TRBV7-6	CASSATSGRAGEQYF	TGTGCCAGCAGCGCTACTAGCGGGAGGGCGGGGGAGCAGTACTTC
TRBJ2-6	.	TRBD1	TRBV25-1	CASSGGTGSSGANVLTF	TGTGCCAGCAGTGGGGGGACAGGGAGCTCTGGGGCCAACGTCCTGACTTTC
TRBJ2-1	.	TRBD2	TRBV9	CASSPRTSGAYNEQFF	TGTGCCAGCAGCCCCCGGACTAGCGGGGCCTACAATGAGCAGTTCTTC
TRBJ1-3	.	.	TRBV5-1	CASSLGRESGNTIYF	TGCGCCAGCAGCTTGGGGAGAGAATCTGGAAACACCATATATTTT
TRBJ2-7	.	.	TRBV27	CASSYRPEQYF	TGTGCCAGCTCCTACCGGCCGGAGCAGTACTTC
TRBJ1-6	.	.	TRBV6-1	CASSESRDSPLHF	TGTGCCAGCAGTGAATCCCGGGATTCACCCCTCCACTTT
TRBJ2-1	.	.	TRBV2	CASSEGPTGRTFNEQFF	TGTGCCAGCAGTGAGGGCCCCACAGGACGTACCTTCAATGAGCAGTTCTTC
TRBJ2-2	once	.	TRBV14	CASSQETVHRELFF	TGTGCCAGCAGCCAAGAAACAGTACACCGGGAGCTGTTTTTT
TRBJ1-6	.	.	TRBV2	CASSQGSYNSPLHF	TGTGCCAGCAGTCAGGGGTCCTATAATTCACCCCTCCACTTT
TRBJ1-3	.	.	TRBV4-1	CASSQVPISGNTIYF	TGCGCCAGCAGCCAAGTGCCCATCTCTGGAAACACCATATATTTT
TRBJ2-1	.	.	TRBV7-9	CALEGFSGSYNEQFF	TGTGCCCTGGAGGGATTCTCAGGCTCCTACAATGAGCAGTTCTTC
TRBJ2-6	.	.	TRBV2	CASGSAREIGANVLTF	TGTGCCAGCGGATCGGCACGCGAAATAGGGGCCAACGTCCTGACTTTC
TRBJ1-2	.	.	TRBV27	CASSYPGHLEDYGYTF	TGTGCCAGCTCTTATCCGGGACACCTGGAAGACTATGGCTACACCTTC
TRBJ1-2	.	.	TRBV7-9	CASSLEVEKGYGYTF	TGTGCCAGCAGCTTAGAAGTGGAAAAAGGCTATGGCTACACCTTC
TRBJ2-5	few	.	TRBV6-1	CASSENGGGETQYF	TGTGCCAGCAGTGAAAACGGCGGCGGGGAGACCCAGTACTTC
TRBJ1-2	once	.	TRBV5-4	CASSPPGTLGDYGYTF	TGTGCCAGCAGCCCCCCCGGGACGCTCGGCGACTATGGCTACACCTTC
TRBJ2-4	.	.	TRBV15	CATSRERGRVLDF	TGTGCCACCAGCAGAGAAAGGGGCAGGGTCTTGGACTTC
TRBJ2-7	.	.	TRBV2	CASTKEGFSGEQYF	TGTGCCAGCACGAAGGAGGGGTTTTCGGGGGAGCAGTACTTC
TRBJ2-7	.	TRBD2	TRBV7-2	CASSLVGTSGRSEQYF	TGTGCCAGCAGCTTAGTAGGGACTAGCGGGAGGAGTGAGCAGTACTTC
TRBJ2-1	.	.	TRBV28	CASSPYQAYNEQFF	TGTGCCAGCAGTCCCTACCAAGCCTACAATGAGCAGTTCTTC
TRBJ2-3	few	.	TRBV7-2	CASSIVGTQYF	TGTGCCAGCAGCATAGTGGGCACGCAGTATTTT
TRBJ1-2	.	.	TRBV28	CASTESAASGYTF	TGTGCCAGCACCGAATCCGCCGCTAGTGGCTACACCTTC
TRBJ1-2	.	.	TRBV19	CASSILGGPFGGYTF	TGTGCCAGTAGTATCCTCGGGGGCCCCTTCGGGGGCTACACCTTC
TRBJ1-5	.	.	TRBV7-8	CASSYSGTSSNQPQHF	TGTGCCAGCAGCTACTCCGGGACAAGTAGCAATCAGCCCCAGCATTTT
TRBJ2-7	.	TRBD1	TRBV7-2	CASSFRDRVYEQYF	TGTGCCAGCAGCTTTAGGGACAGGGTTTACGAGCAGTACTTC
TRBJ2-2	.	TRBD1	TRBV7-6	CASSSGTGTNTGELFF	TGTGCCAGCAGCTCCGGGACAGGGACAAACACCGGGGAGCTGTTTTTT
TRBJ2-2	.	.	TRBV6-5	CASRTPNYPTGELFF	TGTGCCAGCAGAACGCCTAACTATCCCACCGGGGAGCTGTTTTTT
TRBJ1-1	.	.	TRBV18	CASSPAGVGTEAFF	TGTGCCAGCTCGCCCGCTGGGGTAGGTACTGAAGCTTTCTTT
TRBJ2-3	.	.	TRBV7-8	CASRTKYGAWAGTDTQYF	TGTGCCAGCAGAACCAAGTATGGGGCATGGGCCGGCACAGATACGCAGTATTTT
TRBJ1-4	once	.	TRBV30	CAWNWQPATNEKLFF	TGTGCCTGGAACTGGCAGCCTGCAACTAATGAAAAACTGTTTTTT
TRBJ1-5	.	.	TRBV6-1	CASSVGGVAQHF	TGTGCCAGCAGTGTTGGGGGTGTGGCCCAGCATTTT
TRBJ1-3	.	.	TRBV5-1	CASSLAGGTGNTIYF	TGCGCCAGCAGCTTGGCCGGTGGGACTGGAAACACCATATATTTT